This TCR beta chain was retrieved from a study of T cell responses to AZD1222 COVID-19 vaccine (dated by TCRdb to 2020 to 2022). Turning to the overall study: A total of under 250 trial participants underwent TCR sequencing, of whom about 200 had received two doses of AZD1222 and some 25 had received two doses of the MenACWY control vaccine. Enrollment into the trials was organized by age into subgroups of 18-55, 56-69 and 70-plus years, and those subgroups contained approximately 150, 30 and 60 TCR-sequenced participants, respectively.

The meaning of the sample's time point label: baseline before first vaccination. The sample's treatment or condition label, in plain terms: meningococcal conjugate vaccine given as trial control. Vaccinee samples came from UK trials COV001 and COV002, including a single-blind randomized controlled phase 2/3 trial of AZD1222 (ChAdOx1 nCoV-19) in healthy adults. Trial participant PBMC samples were collected at day 0 and day 28 after the second dose for TCRbeta chain sequencing. From its cysteine to its phenylalanine, the CDR3 spans 19 amino acids. The retained sequence is limited to the CDR3, 57 bases, with the frame set at the first base. V lost 1 base and J lost 5 bases, and the count of bases not matched to a germline gene is 16. In the germline V gene (reference sequence), CDR1 corresponds to GTSNPN and CDR2 to SVGIG. General findings and caveats noted by the study authors: Conclusions about previously exposed vaccinees are limited because only a handful of AZD1222 recipients were SARS-CoV-2 seropositive at baseline. Vaccine-associated CD4 TCRs spanned the whole spike protein, with dominant responses in regions 160-218 and 743-854. In the small 56-69-year group, the increase in depth fell short of significance, most likely because of low power. Participants were mostly white British and included more females than males, and it was suggested by the authors that clonal diversity may have been underestimated. A significant rise in spike-specific TCR breadth and depth was observed after two AZD1222 doses relative to day 0 and relative to MenACWY recipients. Because no day 14 peak-response samples were available, the repertoires could be characterized only after the peak T cell response. Epitopes outside the regions mutated in the B.1.351 and B.1.1.7 variants were reportedly recognized by nearly half of the unique spike-specific TCRs.

Concerning this clone itself: Which antigen it targets is not known. Per-base quality was not reported, and no clone a single base away is much larger than it.

The CDR3 regions of human TCRbeta chains were subjected to immunosequencing. The paper's data handling went like this. Repertoire TCRs were matched against a reference library of SARS-CoV-2-specific TCRs generated with the MIRA antigen-specificity platform. Breadth was defined as the fraction of unique TCRs that were SARS-CoV-2-associated. Depth was defined as the fraction of total T cells that were SARS-CoV-2-associated. Each spike-specific TCR was assigned to its reactive spike region and to a CD4 or CD8 class using the MIRA data. Log10-transformed breadth and depth values were compared by one-way ANOVA with Sidak's multiple comparisons tests. TCRdb took over this immuneACCESS table, retaining in-frame rearrangements with V and J assigned. Such tables are incomplete; in checked studies, under half of the missing clones stem from an unresolved V gene, and the remainder is unexplained. The D gene and trimming were derived from the DNA, and the V and J assignments and clone size from that table. This sample has about 190,000 clones in its table, and around 87% of those were observed once. The ten largest account for 2.7% of the sample.

Sequenced here: peripheral blood, sampled on day 0 of MenACWY control vaccination. The chain couples TRBV30 to TRBJ2-1, with 11 junctional bases fitting TRBD2. The TCR was taken from an adult in good health. The CDR3 region: CAWSEMTSGNSIPNNEQFF. The DNA sequence is given as TGTGCCTGGAGTGAGATGACTAGCGGGAATTCAATACCCAACAATGAGCAGTTCTTC.